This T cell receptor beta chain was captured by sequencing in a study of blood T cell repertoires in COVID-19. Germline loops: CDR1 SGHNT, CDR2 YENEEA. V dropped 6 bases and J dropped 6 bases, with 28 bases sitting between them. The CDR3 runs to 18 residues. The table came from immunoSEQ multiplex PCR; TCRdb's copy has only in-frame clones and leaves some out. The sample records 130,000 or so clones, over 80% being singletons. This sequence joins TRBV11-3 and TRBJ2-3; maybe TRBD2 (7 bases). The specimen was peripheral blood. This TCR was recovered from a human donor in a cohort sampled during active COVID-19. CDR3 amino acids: CASSPRGARSSSQDTQYF. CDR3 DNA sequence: TGTGCCAGCAGTCCACGGGGGGCCCGAAGCTCCTCCCAGGATACGCAGTATTTT.